This T cell receptor (beta chain) stems from a study of spatial heterogeneity in lung cancer. Germline CDR1 is SGHRS and CDR2 is YFSETQ. The CDR3 spans 15 residues. V dropped 0 bases and J dropped 3 bases, with 12 bases sitting between them. The study tagged each TCR cDNA molecule with a unique molecular identifier. Each CDR3 protein is one row after TCRdb ran MiXCR on the 5' RACE reads. The repertoire consists of some 3,500 distinct CDR3 sequences, with less than 5.5% occurring once and the leading ten covering roughly 32%. As to time point: sample taken at primary tumor resection. Patients with untreated early-stage non-small cell lung cancer, numbering some 72, were the donors. TCRs were sequenced from unsorted whole RNA of tumor, nontumor lung or PBMC. General study points: Mutation tallies in tumors tracked expanded intratumoral alpha and beta TCR counts.

This clonotype has a count of ten or more. Its specificity is not known. The V call is TRBV5-1, the J call TRBJ1-1; possibly TRBD1 for D (6 bases). The sequence derives from a female donor with early-stage non-small cell lung cancer. The sequencing here drew on lung tumor tissue, taken at surgery. Here the CDR3 reads CASSLDGGDDTEAFF. The CDR3 DNA reads as TGCGCCAGCAGCTTGGACGGGGGCGATGACACTGAAGCTTTCTTT.